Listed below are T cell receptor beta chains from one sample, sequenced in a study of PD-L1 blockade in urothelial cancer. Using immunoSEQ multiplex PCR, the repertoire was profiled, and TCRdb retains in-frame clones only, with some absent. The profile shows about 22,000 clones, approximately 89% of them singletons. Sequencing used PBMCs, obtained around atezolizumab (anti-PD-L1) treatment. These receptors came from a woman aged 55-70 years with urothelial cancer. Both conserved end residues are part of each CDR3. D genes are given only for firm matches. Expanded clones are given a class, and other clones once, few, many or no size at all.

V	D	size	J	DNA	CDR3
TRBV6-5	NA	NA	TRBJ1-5	TGTGCCAGCAGGCGGGATGTAAATCAGCCCCAGCATTTT	CASRRDVNQPQHF
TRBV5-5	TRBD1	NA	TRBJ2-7	TGTGCCAGCAGCTTGACGGGACAGGGTTTACACGAGCAGTACTTC	CASSLTGQGLHEQYF
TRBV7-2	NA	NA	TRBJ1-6	TGTGCCAGCAGCCCTGACAGGCCCAGTTTGGCACCCCTCCACTTT	CASSPDRPSLAPLHF
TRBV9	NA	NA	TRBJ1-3	TGTGCCAGCAGCGTAGGGGGCGGTGGAAACACCATATATTTT	CASSVGGGGNTIYF
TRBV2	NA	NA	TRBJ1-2	TGTGCCAGCAGTGCCGTCTCTAACTATGGCTACACCTTC	CASSAVSNYGYTF
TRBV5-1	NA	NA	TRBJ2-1	TGCGCCAGCAGCTTGAACGCGGGGGCCAACTACAATGAGCAGTTCTTC	CASSLNAGANYNEQFF
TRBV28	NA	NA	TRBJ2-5	TGTGCCAGCAGTACCGAAATGGGGCGAGAGACCCAGTACTTC	CASSTEMGRETQYF
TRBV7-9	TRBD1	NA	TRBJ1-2	TGTGCCAGCAGTTTAGAGGCAGGGGGACCAATTAACTATGGCTACACCTTC	CASSLEAGGPINYGYTF
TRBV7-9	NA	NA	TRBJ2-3	TGTGCCAGCAGCTTCAGATTGAGCACAGATACGCAGTATTTT	CASSFRLSTDTQYF
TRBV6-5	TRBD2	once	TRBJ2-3	TGTGCCAGCAGTTACCCACCCTCGGGGGGGACAGATACGCAGTATTTT	CASSYPPSGGTDTQYF
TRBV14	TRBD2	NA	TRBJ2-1	TGTGCCAGCAGCCAAGACCTCCCTAGCGGGACGTACAATGAGCAGTTCTTC	CASSQDLPSGTYNEQFF
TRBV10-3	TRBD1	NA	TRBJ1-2	TGTGCCATCAGCGGGACAGGGCTTGGCTACACCTTC	CAISGTGLGYTF
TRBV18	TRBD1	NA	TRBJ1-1	TGTGCCAGCTCACGGGACAGGGGGCGATCCTCGAACACTGAAGCTTTCTTT	CASSRDRGRSSNTEAFF
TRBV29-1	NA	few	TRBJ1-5	TGCAGCGTGACCAAGGGGACTGGGAATCAGCCCCAGCATTTT	CSVTKGTGNQPQHF
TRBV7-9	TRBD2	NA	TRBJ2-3	TGTGCCAGCAGTGAGCGGGGGTATGGAGATACGCAGTATTTT	CASSERGYGDTQYF
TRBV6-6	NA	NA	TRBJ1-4	TGTGCCAGCAGTTACCATACCAGAGAAAAACTGTTTTTT	CASSYHTREKLFF
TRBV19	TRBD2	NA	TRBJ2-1	TGTGCCAGTAGTATAGGAAGCGGGAGGGGGAATGAGCAGTTCTTC	CASSIGSGRGNEQFF
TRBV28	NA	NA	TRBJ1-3	TGTGCCAGCAGTACCCGACAGGCCCTAATAGACACCATATATTTT	CASSTRQALIDTIYF
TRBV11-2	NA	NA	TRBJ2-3	TGTGCCAGCAGCCCCCGCGGGGGCAAACATACGCAGTATTTT	CASSPRGGKHTQYF
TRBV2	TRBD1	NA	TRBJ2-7	TGTGCCAGCAGCGGGACAGCATACGAGCAGTACTTC	CASSGTAYEQYF
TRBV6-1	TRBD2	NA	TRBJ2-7	TGTGCCAGCAGTGTTGGGGGGGGAGGCTACGAGCAGTACTTC	CASSVGGGGYEQYF
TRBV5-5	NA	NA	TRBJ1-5	TGTGCCAGCAGCCTGGGGGGGCCGAGAAGCAATCAGCCCCAGCATTTT	CASSLGGPRSNQPQHF
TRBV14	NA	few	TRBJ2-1	TGTGCCAGCAGCCAAGTTCTGACTTGGAATGAGCAGTTCTTC	CASSQVLTWNEQFF
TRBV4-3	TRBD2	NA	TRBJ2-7	TGCGCCAGCAGCCAAGGTGAGATAGCGGGAACCTACGAGCAGTACTTC	CASSQGEIAGTYEQYF